The present entry profiles one TCR beta chain with its context. V was clipped by 3 bases and J by 5 bases, with 16 bases between them. The CDR3 consists of 14 residues. Germline-derived CDR1 and CDR2 are DFQATT and SNEGSKA (reference sequence). The iRepertoire nested amplicon-rescue multiplex PCR amplified TCR alpha and beta CDR3s from RNA. MiXCR, run by TCRdb on the multiplex PCR reads, gives a single entry per CDR3 protein. The sample carries some 93,000 distinct CDR3 sequences, around 40% recorded once. The record originates from a study of glioma-infiltrating T cells. Sequencing was carried out using glioma tissue, nonneoplastic brain tissue, or PBMCs (not recorded which). The sequence was obtained from a human donor with low-grade glioma or glioblastoma, undergoing nonglioma brain surgery, or in good health (not recorded which). The rearrangement joins TRBV20-1 to TRBJ1-1; D ambiguous. The CDR3 is CSARGHRVGTEAFF. The CDR3, as DNA: TGCAGTGCTAGGGGCCATAGGGTCGGGACTGAAGCTTTCTTT.